The present entry profiles one TCR beta chain with its context. Germline CDR1 SEHNR, CDR2 FQNEAQ (reference sequence). The CDR3 has 17 residues. V was shortened by 1 base and J by 4 bases, with 14 bases between the two germline ends. Assay used: immunoSEQ multiplex PCR; TCRdb lists only in-frame clones, some missing. The sample lists about 120,000 clones, 65% to 90% occurring once. These data are taken from a study of blood T cell repertoires in COVID-19. Study details: PBMCs, B-cell-depleted T cells, or T cells were the source of the cDNA or gDNA that made up the material.

Sequencing was done on a sample of peripheral blood. V gene TRBV7-9 combines with J gene TRBJ1-6; weak D call: TRBD1 (6 bases). The source is a human donor in a cohort sampled during active COVID-19. This CDR3 reads CASSLDWGRGYNSPLHF. CDR3 sequence (DNA): TGTGCCAGCAGCTTAGATTGGGGGCGAGGGTATAATTCACCCCTCCACTTT.